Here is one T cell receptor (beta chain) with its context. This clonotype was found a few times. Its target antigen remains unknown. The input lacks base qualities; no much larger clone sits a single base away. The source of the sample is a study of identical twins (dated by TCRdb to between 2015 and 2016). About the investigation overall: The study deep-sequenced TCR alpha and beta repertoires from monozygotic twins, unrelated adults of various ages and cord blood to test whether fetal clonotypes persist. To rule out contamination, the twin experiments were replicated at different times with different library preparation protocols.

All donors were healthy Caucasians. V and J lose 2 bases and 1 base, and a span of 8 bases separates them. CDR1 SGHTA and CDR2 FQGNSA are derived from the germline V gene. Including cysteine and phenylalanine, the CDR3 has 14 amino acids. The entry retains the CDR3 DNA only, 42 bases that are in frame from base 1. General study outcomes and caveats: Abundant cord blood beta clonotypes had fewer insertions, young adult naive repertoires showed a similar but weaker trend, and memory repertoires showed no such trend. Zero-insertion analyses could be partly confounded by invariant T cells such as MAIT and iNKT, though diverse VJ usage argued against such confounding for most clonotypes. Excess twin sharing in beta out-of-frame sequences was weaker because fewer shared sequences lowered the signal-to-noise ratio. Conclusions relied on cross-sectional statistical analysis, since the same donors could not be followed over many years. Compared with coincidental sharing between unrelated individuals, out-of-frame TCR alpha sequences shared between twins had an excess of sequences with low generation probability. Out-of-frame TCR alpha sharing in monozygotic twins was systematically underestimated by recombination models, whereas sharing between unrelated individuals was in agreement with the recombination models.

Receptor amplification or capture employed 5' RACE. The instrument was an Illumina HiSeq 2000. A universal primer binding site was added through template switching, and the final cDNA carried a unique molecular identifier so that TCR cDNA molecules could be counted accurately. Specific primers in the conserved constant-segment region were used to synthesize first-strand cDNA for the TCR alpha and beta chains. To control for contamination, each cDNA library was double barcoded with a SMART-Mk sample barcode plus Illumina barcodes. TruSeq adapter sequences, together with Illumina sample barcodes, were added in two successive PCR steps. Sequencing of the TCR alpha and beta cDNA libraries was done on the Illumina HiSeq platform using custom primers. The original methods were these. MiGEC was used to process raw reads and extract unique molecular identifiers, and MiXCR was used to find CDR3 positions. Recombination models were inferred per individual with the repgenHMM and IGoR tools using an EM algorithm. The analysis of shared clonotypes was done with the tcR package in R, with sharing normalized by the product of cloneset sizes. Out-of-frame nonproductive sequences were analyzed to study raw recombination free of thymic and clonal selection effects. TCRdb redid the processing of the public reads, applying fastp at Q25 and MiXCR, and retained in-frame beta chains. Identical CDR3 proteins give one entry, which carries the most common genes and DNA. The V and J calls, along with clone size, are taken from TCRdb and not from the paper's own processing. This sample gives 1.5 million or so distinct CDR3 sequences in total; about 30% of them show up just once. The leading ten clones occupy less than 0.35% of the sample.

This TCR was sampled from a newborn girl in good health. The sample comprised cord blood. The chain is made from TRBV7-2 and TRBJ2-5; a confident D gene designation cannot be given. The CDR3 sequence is CASSLFLFQETQYF. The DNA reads TGTGCCAGCAGCTTATTTTTGTTCCAAGAGACCCAGTACTTC.